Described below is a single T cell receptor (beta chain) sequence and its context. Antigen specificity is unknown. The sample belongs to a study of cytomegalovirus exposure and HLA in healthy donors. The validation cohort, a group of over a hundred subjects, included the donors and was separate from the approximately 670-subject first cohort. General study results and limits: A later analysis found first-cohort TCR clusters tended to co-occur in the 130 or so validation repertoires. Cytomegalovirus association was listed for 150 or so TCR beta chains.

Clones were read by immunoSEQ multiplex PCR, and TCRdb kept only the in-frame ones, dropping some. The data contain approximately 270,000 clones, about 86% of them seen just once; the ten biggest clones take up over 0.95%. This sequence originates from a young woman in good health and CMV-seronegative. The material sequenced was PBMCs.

DNA for the CDR3: TGTGCCAGCAGGAGGCCTTATTCACCCCCTAATTCACCCCTCCACTTT. This encodes CASRRPYSPPNSPLHF. This chain uses TRBV28 with TRBJ1-6, with D unclear. CDR1 and CDR2 (germline): MDHEN, SYDVKM. The V gene lost 6 bases and the J gene lost 6 bases, with 18 bases spanning the gap. CDR3 length: 16 amino acids.